Below are 10 T cell receptor beta chains sequenced from a single sample in a study of shared clonotypes between healthy human individuals. Repertoires were generated with immunoSEQ multiplex PCR, while TCRdb's copy carries only in-frame clones and drops some. The table includes some 2,500,000 clones, 85% to 95% detected once. Sequences were obtained from naive CD4+ T cells from PBMCs. Subset reported: CD45RA+ positively selected. The origin of the receptors is a man in his late teens or twenties in good health. Some clones in this sample may be carry-over from other donors' samples.

The CDR3 sequence: CASSPVITIGELFF. CDR3 bases: TGCGCCAGCAGCCCCGTCATTACCATCGGGGAGCTGTTTTTT. The chain is built from TRBV5-1 and TRBJ2-2; D not certain. Between the trimmed V and J ends, which lost 4 bases and 7 bases, there was a span of 14 bases. Germline V gene sequence: CDR1 SGHRS, CDR2 YFSETQ. The CDR3 length is 14 residues.

The chain carries TRBV2 and TRBJ1-2; D not certain. With 0 bases removed from V and 4 bases from J, the gap between germline ends came to 12 bases. This CDR3 region has 15 residues. Per germline, CDR1 SNHLY and CDR2 FYNNEI. DNA of the CDR3: TGTGCCAGCAGTGAAGCGCCCGGACCGTCCTATGGCTACACCTTC. Amino acid sequence: CASSEAPGPSYGYTF. Filled out from reference TRBV2 and TRBJ1-2, the complete variable domain reads EPEVTQTPSHQVTQMGQEVILRCVPISNHLYFYWYRQILGQKVEFLVSFYNNEISEKSEIFDDQFSVERPDGSNFTLKIRSTKLEDSAMYFCASSEAPGPSYGYTFGSGTRLTVV.

The chain recombines TRBV7-3 with TRBJ2-3; 12 bases fit TRBD2. In germline, CDR1 is SGHTA, CDR2 FQGTGA. V was pared by 5 bases and J by 5 bases, with 8 bases of the junction left unmatched. The CDR3 runs 16 residues. The CDR3 here is CASSQWTSGTLDTQYF. The CDR3 nucleotides read TGTGCCAGCAGCCAGTGGACTAGCGGGACCTTAGATACGCAGTATTTT.

The chain joins TRBV18 to TRBJ2-5; D gene ambiguous. Trimming removed 4 bases at V and 7 bases at J, with 22 bases between. The germline CDR1 and CDR2 sequences are KGHSH and LQKENI. This CDR3 has 16 residues. The CDR3 here is CASSRNTLHSDTTQYF. In DNA form, the CDR3 reads TGTGCCAGCTCACGAAACACCTTACACTCCGATACGACCCAGTACTTC.

V is TRBV5-6 and J is TRBJ2-1, with D perhaps matching TRBD1 or TRBD2 (6 bases each). The CDR3 spans 14 residues. CDR1 is SGHDT, CDR2 YYEEEE, per germline. Trimming stripped 5 bases from V and 5 bases from J, with 14 bases between. CDR3 sequence reads: CASRAGTTHNEQFF. The CDR3 coding sequence is TGTGCCAGCAGGGCGGGGACAACCCACAATGAGCAGTTCTTC.

This clone was seen only once. The chain carries TRBV27 and TRBJ1-4, with D possibly being TRBD1 (5 bases). Germline V lookup: CDR1 MNHEY, CDR2 SMNVEV (reference sequence). The length of the CDR3 is 15 residues. Deletions cut 5 bases from V and 8 bases from J, with 18 bases between. The CDR3 sequence is CASSAGVGRAEKLFF. The CDR3 DNA is TGTGCCAGCAGTGCGGGGGTCGGTAGAGCCGAAAAACTGTTTTTT.

The chain employs TRBV5-1 and TRBJ2-1; D possibly uses TRBD1 or TRBD2 (5 bases each). Germline CDR1 and CDR2: SGHRS and YFSETQ. V was cut by 5 bases and J by 9 bases, with 15 bases left in between. This CDR3 has 13 residues. This chain's CDR3 is CASSPPGAAEQFF. The CDR3 bases are TGCGCCAGCAGTCCTCCCGGGGCGGCTGAGCAGTTCTTC.

The genes are TRBV21-1 and TRBJ1-1; the table's D call of TRBD1 was not tested on the DNA. TRBV21-1 is termed a pseudogene. CDR3 length: 16 residues. CDR3 in amino acids: CASSLRTGGIDTEAFF. Written as DNA, the CDR3 is TGTGCCAGCAGCTTACGGACAGGGGGCATCGACACTGAAGCTTTCTTT.

On this clone itself: Additional DNA sequences in this sample encode the identical CDR3. The chain is built from TRBV6-5 and TRBJ2-7; TRBD1 aligns across 9 bases. V lost 0 bases, J lost 2 bases, and 2 bases stayed unmatched. Germline V gene lookup returns CDR1 MNHEY and CDR2 SVGAGI. The CDR3 is 15 amino acids. CDR3 DNA sequence: TGTGCCAGCAGTTACTCGAGACAGGGGGCCTACGAGCAGTACTTC. It is translated as CASSYSRQGAYEQYF.

The chain couples TRBV28 to TRBJ2-7; no definite D call. Trimming shortened V by 6 bases and J by 7 bases, and 16 bases separated the two germline ends. The CDR3 covers 13 residues. CDR1 MDHEN and CDR2 SYDVKM come from the germline V gene. In nucleotides, the CDR3 is TGTGCCAGCAGCCCACCGGCTCTGGCGGAGCAGTACTTC. Protein: CASSPPALAEQYF.